The source of this T cell receptor beta chain is a study of cytomegalovirus exposure and HLA in healthy donors. Study observations and caveats: Specific recognition of CMV antigens was confirmed in vitro for a few chains (all CMV-associated).

Primers: 60 Vbeta forward and 13 Jbeta reverse. Clones were sequenced by immunoSEQ multiplex PCR, and TCRdb holds only the in-frame ones, with some missing. The table includes some 180,000 clones, over 80% detected once. To note about this clone: Its antigen is undetermined.

The CDR3 is 17 amino acids. Germline V CDR1 and CDR2: MGHRA, YSYEKL. Unmatched junction bases numbered 9, after V lost 0 bases and J lost 6 bases. This receptor was identified in a girl aged 10 to 17 in good health and CMV-seropositive. V gene TRBV4-1 combines with J gene TRBJ2-7; 12 nucleotides match TRBD2. The material sequenced was PBMCs. The CDR3: CASSQERGLAGELEQYF. The CDR3 DNA reads TGCGCCAGCAGCCAAGAGAGGGGACTAGCGGGCGAGCTCGAGCAGTACTTC.